The 18 T cell receptor beta chains reported below all come from one sample, sequenced in a study of molecular identifiers for immune sequencing clone quantification. TCRdb independently ran MiXCR on the PCR reads; one entry per CDR3 protein. The sample has some 65,000 distinct CDR3 sequences, about 18% seen once. The specimen was naive CD8+ T cells from blood, with Jurkat cell RNA spiked in. Regarding subset: FACS-sorted CD8+CD4-CCR7+CD45RA+ naive T cells. These receptor sequences come from a human donor in good health. Some libraries in this study had Jurkat cell RNA spiked in.

This clonotype came up a few times. A much more abundant neighbour one base away suggests this may be a read error. This chain's CDR3 is CASSEARANTEAFF. CDR3 sequence (DNA): TGTGCCAGCAGTGAAGCTAGGGCTAACACTGAAGCTTTCTTT. The chain joins TRBV6-1 to TRBJ1-1; D is ambiguous. With 0 bases removed from V and 2 bases from J, the gap between germline ends came to 7 bases. CDR1 is MNHNS, CDR2 SASEGT, per germline. The CDR3 has 14 residues.

The rearrangement joins TRBV28 to TRBJ1-5, with TRBD1 matching 9 bases. V shed 0 bases and J 0 bases; nucleotides not matched to a gene: 9. Germline assignment: CDR1 MDHEN and CDR2 SYDVKM. This CDR3 has 19 residues. The CDR3 DNA reads TGTGCCAGCAGTTTATGGCCTGGGACAGGGATTATTAGCAATCAGCCCCAGCATTTT. This codes for CASSLWPGTGIISNQPQHF.

The V gene is TRBV27, the J gene TRBJ1-1; D is ambiguous. V was shortened by 6 bases and J by 1 base, with 9 bases between the two germline ends. Germline CDR1 reads MNHEY; CDR2 reads SMNVEV (reference sequence). CDR3 length equals 13 residues. CDR3 protein: CASSSVGNTEAFF. The DNA of the CDR3 is TGTGCCAGCAGCTCAGTGGGGAACACTGAAGCTTTCTTT.

This clonotype was recorded only once. The chain recombines TRBV30 with TRBJ2-1; TRBD2 matches 7 bases. After removal of 5 bases from V and 15 bases from J, the junction contained 22 bases not matched to a gene. The germline gives CDR1 GTSNPN, CDR2 SVGIG (reference sequence). The CDR3 is made up of 15 amino acids. In nucleotides, the CDR3 is TGTGCCTGGGCCGGTAGCGGGTTCTCCTACAATGCGCCGTTCTTC. This encodes CAWAGSGFSYNAPFF.

This chain's CDR3 is CASSLYQDEQYF. CDR3 nucleotides: TGCGCCAGCAGCTTGTATCAAGACGAGCAGTACTTC. The chain employs TRBV5-1 and TRBJ2-7; D remains ambiguous. From germline, CDR1 is SGHRS and CDR2 YFSETQ. The CDR3 extends over 12 amino acids. The V gene lost 1 base and the J gene lost 5 bases, with 7 bases spanning the gap. The full variable domain, its missing parts supplied by reference TRBV5-1 and TRBJ2-7, is KAGVTQTPRYLIKTRGQQVTLSCSPISGHRSVSWYQQTPGQGLQFLFEYFSETQRNKGNFPGRFSGRQFSNSRSEMNVSTLELGDSALYLCASSLYQDEQYFGPGTRLTVT.

This clonotype has only a few counts. A much larger clone differs from this one at a single base, so this may be a read error. The rearrangement joins TRBV10-3 to TRBJ2-3, with 11 bases aligning to TRBD2. The CDR3 runs 22 residues. The junction had 17 bases not matched to a gene; V was cut back by 0 bases and J by 0 bases. Per the germline V gene, CDR1 is ENHRY and CDR2 is SYGVKD. DNA of the CDR3: TGTGCCATCAGTGAGTCGCCCGGGGCTAGCGGGAGGCGCTACACTAGCACAGATACGCAGTATTTT. It yields the protein CAISESPGASGRRYTSTDTQYF.

This chain uses TRBV4-1 with TRBJ1-3; D unclear. Germline CDR1 MGHRA, CDR2 YSYEKL. CDR3 length equals 18 residues. V was clipped by 2 bases and J by 1 base, with 18 bases between them. The chain's CDR3 is CASSQNSLVGLSGNTIYF. CDR3 coding DNA: TGCGCCAGCAGCCAAAACTCTCTGGTGGGTTTGTCTGGAAACACCATATATTTT.

This clonotype has a handful of counts. This chain uses TRBV5-6 with TRBJ1-2; D remains ambiguous. CDR3 length: 15 amino acids. V was cut by 2 bases and J by 8 bases, with 19 bases left in between. Germline V lookup: CDR1 SGHDT, CDR2 YYEEEE. For the CDR3, the DNA is TGTGCCAGCAGCTTTTATCCCCCAGGTCGCAGGGGCTACACCTTC. It encodes CASSFYPPGRRGYTF.

This clonotype has a count of ten or more. This sequence joins TRBV27 and TRBJ2-1, with 8 nucleotides matching TRBD2. In germline, CDR1 is MNHEY, CDR2 SMNVEV (reference sequence). This CDR3 region has 16 residues. The ends lost 2 bases at V and 4 bases at J; junction bases unmatched: 7. The CDR3 nucleotides read TGTGCCAGCAGTTTACTGGCTAGCGGGTATTACAATGAGCAGTTCTTC. Encoded protein: CASSLLASGYYNEQFF.

This clonotype was observed many times. In DNA, the CDR3 is TGTGCCAGCAGCACCTGGGATACTAGCACAGATACGCAGTATTTT. This gives the protein CASSTWDTSTDTQYF. The chain employs TRBV11-2 and TRBJ2-3; D unclear. This CDR3 spans 15 amino acids. Germline loops: CDR1 SGHAT, CDR2 FQNNGV. Trimming cost V 5 bases and J 0 bases, with 12 bases left between them.

This clonotype occurred a few times. The chain couples TRBV6-1 to TRBJ1-1, with TRBD1 as a possible D gene (6 bases). CDR3 size: 16 residues. Trimming cost V 2 bases and J 6 bases, with 19 bases left between them. Germline CDR1 is MNHNS and CDR2 is SASEGT. CDR3 sequence reads: CASSEPQLTGISEAFF. The CDR3 DNA reads TGTGCCAGCAGTGAACCCCAGCTTACAGGGATCTCTGAAGCTTTCTTT.

Ten or more counts support this clonotype. V and J are TRBV20-1 and TRBJ2-5; D not resolved. V was trimmed by 3 bases and J by 2 bases, leaving 13 bases between them. Germline V lookup: CDR1 DFQATT, CDR2 SNEGSKA (reference sequence). The CDR3 has 14 residues. This CDR3 is CSASRTESQETQYF. CDR3 nucleotide sequence: TGCAGTGCTAGCCGCACCGAGTCTCAAGAGACCCAGTACTTC.

V gene TRBV6-2 or TRBV6-3 combines with J gene TRBJ2-1; D possibly corresponds to TRBD2 (5 bases). Trimming removed 8 bases from V and 3 bases from J, with 17 bases in between. CDR1 and CDR2 from the germline V gene are MNHEY and SVGEGT. The CDR3 is 15 amino acids. The CDR3 region is CASLPAGLFYNEQFF. DNA for the CDR3: TGTGCCAGCCTCCCGGCGGGCCTCTTCTACAATGAGCAGTTCTTC.

In its sample, this clonotype was seen many times. V is TRBV7-9 and J is TRBJ1-4; 9 bases map to TRBD1. This CDR3 region has 17 residues. Germline CDR1 is SEHNR and CDR2 is FQNEAQ (reference sequence). With 5 bases clipped from V and 7 bases from J, the junction kept 14 bases outside the gene matches. The CDR3 reads CASSPVPGQGRSEKLFF. The CDR3 nucleotides are TGTGCCAGCAGCCCAGTCCCGGGACAGGGACGGAGTGAAAAACTGTTTTTT.

The sample holds many counts of this clonotype. The chain recombines TRBV7-9 with TRBJ1-3; possibly TRBD1 for D (5 bases). The V end was cut by 1 base, the J end by 8 bases, with 18 bases between. The CDR3 is 16 amino acids. Germline loops: CDR1 SEHNR, CDR2 FQNEAQ (reference sequence). CDR3: CASSLGDFDLEDTIYF. The DNA for the CDR3 is TGTGCCAGCAGCTTAGGGGACTTCGATTTGGAGGACACCATATATTTT.

This clonotype was seen many times. V usage is TRBV7-2 and J usage is TRBJ2-1, with D unresolved. CDR1 is SGHTA and CDR2 is FQGNSA in the germline V gene. Trimming pared 7 bases from V and 0 bases from J, leaving 13 bases between. CDR3 length: 15 amino acids. The CDR3 is CASKLDSASYNEQFF. The DNA for the CDR3 is TGTGCCAGCAAGCTTGACTCGGCCTCCTACAATGAGCAGTTCTTC.

This clonotype was seen repeatedly, ten times or more. The V and J genes are TRBV7-9 and TRBJ2-7; 10 bases are a match to TRBD2. Unmatched junction bases numbered 8, after V lost 9 bases and J lost 6 bases. CDR3 size: 13 residues. CDR1 and CDR2 from the germline V gene are SEHNR and FQNEAQ (reference sequence). In nucleotides, the CDR3 is TGTGCCAGTAGAGGGCTAGCGGGGGCCGAGCAGTACTTC. Protein: CASRGLAGAEQYF.

This clonotype was seen repeatedly, ten times or more. The chain uses TRBV7-2 and TRBJ2-3; TRBD2 is a possible D gene (5 bases). Trimming shortened V by 5 bases and J by 0 bases, and 9 bases separated the two germline ends. The CDR3 extends over 14 amino acids. In germline, CDR1 is SGHTA, CDR2 FQGNSA. The CDR3: CASSPWTSTDTQYF. The DNA for the CDR3 is TGTGCCAGCAGCCCGTGGACTAGCACAGATACGCAGTATTTT.